These 9 T cell receptor beta chains were all obtained from the same sample, sequenced in a study of blood T cell repertoires in COVID-19. Measured with immunoSEQ multiplex PCR; TCRdb has only the in-frame clones, and not every one. The sample records 150,000 to 170,000 clones, around 79% being singletons. The source material was peripheral blood. These receptors were collected from an elderly man with acute or convalescent COVID-19.

The V and J genes are TRBV4-3 and TRBJ1-6, with 9 bases that match TRBD1. V lost 5 bases to trimming and J lost 7 bases; unmatched junction nucleotides: 6. The CDR3 spans 15 residues. Germline V gives CDR1 LGHNA, CDR2 YSLEER. The DNA of the CDR3 is TGCGCCAGCAGCTCCTTGGACAGGGGCAATTCACCCCTCCACTTT. As protein: CASSSLDRGNSPLHF.

This chain links TRBV27 with TRBJ2-7, with D uncertain. Trimming removed 2 bases from V and 4 bases from J, with 9 bases in between. CDR3 size: 13 residues. The germline CDR1 and CDR2 sequences are MNHEY and SMNVEV (reference sequence). The CDR3 here is CASSLEIGYEQYF. The DNA for the CDR3 is TGTGCCAGCAGTTTAGAGATCGGGTACGAGCAGTACTTC.

V usage is TRBV30 and J usage is TRBJ2-7, with 7 bases identical to TRBD1. The V segment lost 7 bases and the J segment 3 bases; nucleotides outside the gene matches: 9. The CDR3 has 13 amino acids. Germline values: CDR1 GTSNPN, CDR2 SVGIG (reference sequence). The CDR3 loop reads CAYLRAGGYEQYF. The CDR3 nucleotides are TGTGCCTACCTCCGCGCAGGGGGCTACGAGCAGTACTTC.

V usage is TRBV2 and J usage is TRBJ1-4; no clear D. The ends were cut back, 3 bases at V and 7 bases at J, with 12 bases in the middle. Germline V gene lookup returns CDR1 SNHLY and CDR2 FYNNEI. The CDR3 spans 14 residues. The CDR3 region is CASSERQSVEKLFF. The CDR3 DNA reads TGTGCCAGCAGTGAGCGGCAGTCTGTTGAAAAACTGTTTTTT.

J is TRBJ2-1 and V is TRBV4-2; 9 bases map to TRBD1. Unmatched junction bases numbered 4, after V lost 4 bases and J lost 3 bases. The V gene's germline CDR1 is LGHNA and CDR2 YNFKEQ. This CDR3 region has 15 residues. CDR3 amino acids: CASSPGQGSYNEQFF. DNA of the CDR3: TGTGCCAGCAGCCCCGGACAGGGGAGCTACAATGAGCAGTTCTTC.

This sequence joins TRBV18 and TRBJ2-3; D may be TRBD1 (5 bases). Germline CDR1 is KGHSH and CDR2 is LQKENI. The CDR3 is 13 amino acids. Trimming took off 3 bases at V and 4 bases at J, with 8 bases between the two ends. The CDR3: CASSPAQADTQYF. Written as DNA, the CDR3 is TGTGCCAGCTCACCGGCACAGGCAGATACGCAGTATTTT. Drawing the rest from reference TRBV18 and TRBJ2-3, the complete variable domain is NAGVMQNPRHLVRRRGQEARLRCSPMKGHSHVYWYRQLPEEGLKFMVYLQKENIIDESGMPKERFSAEFPKEGPSILRIQQVVRGDSAAYFCASSPAQADTQYFGPGTRLTVL.

The V gene is TRBV5-6, the J gene TRBJ2-2; 10 bases align to TRBD1. The germline gives CDR1 SGHDT, CDR2 YYEEEE. This CDR3 contains 15 residues. The V gene end was trimmed by 4 bases and the J gene end by 3 bases; junction bases not matched to a gene: 3. CDR3 sequence (DNA): TGTGCCAGCAGCGCGACAGGGGGCTACACCGGGGAGCTGTTTTTT. Translation: CASSATGGYTGELFF.

In this sample, this clone turned up a few times. V and J are TRBV5-4 and TRBJ1-6; TRBD1 is a possible D gene (5 bases). Germline loops: CDR1 SGHNT, CDR2 YYREEE (reference sequence). Trimming removed 2 bases at V and 8 bases at J, with 11 bases between. The CDR3 runs to 14 residues. The CDR3 DNA sequence: TGTGCCAGCAGCTTTAGGTCGGGGGATTCACCCCTCCACTTT. This codes for CASSFRSGDSPLHF.

The J gene is TRBJ1-1, the V gene TRBV18, with TRBD1 identical over 8 bases. After removal of 7 bases from V and 5 bases from J, the junction contained 9 bases not matched to a gene. Germline V gives CDR1 KGHSH, CDR2 LQKENI. This CDR3 contains 14 residues. CDR3 residues: CASLLDRVGTEAFF. Written as DNA, the CDR3 is TGTGCCAGCTTACTGGACAGGGTCGGGACTGAAGCTTTCTTT.